Detailed here is one T cell receptor (beta chain). A junction boundary mismatches the germline segment, possibly from a read error. In germline, CDR1 is DFQATT, CDR2 SNEGSKA (reference sequence). The CDR3 consists of 11 residues. This record belongs to a study of cytomegalovirus exposure and HLA in healthy donors. The PCR contained 60 Vbeta and 13 Jbeta primers. The data were produced by immunoSEQ multiplex PCR, yet TCRdb's version contains in-frame clones alone and is incomplete. The table lists about 85,000 clones, 75% to 85% of them singletons. This chain connects TRBV20-1 to TRBJ1-4; possible D gene TRBD1, 6 bases. The sample was PBMCs. The clonotype originates from a middle-aged man in good health and CMV-seropositive. This CDR3 is CSARDREKLFF. The CDR3, as DNA: TGCAGTGCCAGAGACAGGGAAAAACTGTTTTTT.